These 14 T cell receptor beta chains were all obtained from the same sample, sequenced in a study of shared clonotypes between healthy human individuals. The naive CD8 subset, CD45RO-negative cells positively selected for CCR7, excluded terminally differentiated effector memory CD45RA+ cells. The method was immunoSEQ multiplex PCR; TCRdb's version includes in-frame clones alone and lacks a portion of them. This sample has a few million clones, with 85% to 95% found just once. Material: naive CD8+ T cells from PBMCs. The source of these receptors is a young man in good health. Some clones in this sample may be carry-over from other donors' samples.

The chain uses TRBV10-2 and TRBJ2-1; the D gene is possibly TRBD2 (7 bases). The CDR3 spans 14 residues. Germline V gene lookup returns CDR1 WSHSY and CDR2 SAAADI. With 1 base removed from V and 8 bases from J, the gap between germline ends came to 12 bases. The CDR3 nucleotides read TGCGCCAGCAGTGAGTTCGGGGGGCGCGATGAGCAGTTCTTC. Protein: CASSEFGGRDEQFF.

The rearrangement links TRBV9 to TRBJ2-7, with TRBD2 matching over 14 bases. Germline V gives CDR1 SGDLS, CDR2 YYNGEE. This CDR3 comprises 19 residues. After removal of 0 bases from V and 7 bases from J, the junction contained 15 bases not matched to a gene. The CDR3 nucleotides read TGTGCCAGCAGCGTAGGAGGGAGACTAGCGGGAGGGCCGGATGGGGAGCAGTACTTC. Translation gives CASSVGGRLAGGPDGEQYF.

The chain combines TRBV13 with TRBJ2-5; D possibly corresponds to TRBD2 (5 bases). Germline V gene sequence: CDR1 PRHDT, CDR2 FYEKMQ (reference sequence). V lost 3 bases to trimming and J lost 3 bases, with 11 bases between them. The CDR3 runs 14 residues. The CDR3 DNA sequence: TGTGCCAGCAGCTTCCGGGGTCCGGAAGAGACCCAGTACTTC. The encoded protein is CASSFRGPEETQYF.

This chain uses TRBV30 with TRBJ1-4; D gene ambiguous. CDR1 is GTSNPN and CDR2 is SVGIG in the germline V gene (reference sequence). This CDR3 comprises 15 residues. The V end was cut by 2 bases, the J end by 6 bases, with 16 bases between. The CDR3 reads CAWSSPAAPDEKLFF. In nucleotides, the CDR3 is TGTGCCTGGAGTTCCCCAGCAGCCCCCGATGAAAAACTGTTTTTT.

J is TRBJ2-7 and V is TRBV6-6, with 10 nucleotides matching TRBD1. Trimming took 6 bases from V and 3 from J; bases not matched to a gene: 8. The CDR3 is 15 residues long. Germline loops: CDR1 MNHNY, CDR2 SVGAGI (reference sequence). The CDR3 region is CASRRTGTGDYEQYF. In DNA, the CDR3 is TGTGCCAGCAGACGGACTGGGACAGGGGACTACGAGCAGTACTTC.

The rearrangement uses TRBV7-3 and TRBJ1-1; 11 bases align to TRBD1. Germline V gene sequence: CDR1 SGHTA, CDR2 FQGTGA. The CDR3 is 14 residues long. The V segment lost 2 bases and the J segment 10 bases; nucleotides outside the gene matches: 6. The chain's CDR3 is CASSLAGQGERAFF. The DNA for the CDR3 is TGTGCCAGCAGCTTAGCGGGACAGGGGGAACGAGCTTTCTTT. The full variable domain, with the rest looked up from reference TRBV7-3 and TRBJ1-1, is GAGVSQTPSNKVTEKGKYVELRCDPISGHTALYWYRQSLGQGPEFLIYFQGTGAADDSGLPNDRFFAVRPEGSVSTLKIQRTERGDSAVYLCASSLAGQGERAFFGQGTRLTVV.

The chain has TRBV19 and TRBJ2-7; D is possibly TRBD1 (7 bases). The germline V gene has CDR1 LNHDA and CDR2 SQIVND (reference sequence). Trimming left V 5 bases short and J 4 bases short, with 24 bases between. This CDR3 comprises 17 residues. The CDR3 reads CASSGRGEPPILYEQYF. The CDR3 DNA follows: TGTGCCAGTAGTGGCAGGGGGGAACCCCCGATCCTTTACGAGCAGTACTTC.

The rearrangement uses TRBV28 and TRBJ2-7; TRBD1 agrees at 7 bases. J was trimmed by 2 bases and V by 2 bases; bases with no gene match: 12. CDR3 size: 17 residues. From germline, CDR1 is MDHEN and CDR2 SYDVKM. In DNA form, the CDR3 reads TGTGCCAGCAGTTTACTCCGTGGGGACAGAAAAACCTACGAGCAGTACTTC. Translated, it gives CASSLLRGDRKTYEQYF.

V usage is TRBV5-1 and J usage is TRBJ2-7, with 8 bases aligning to TRBD2. This CDR3 has 16 residues. Germline CDR1 reads SGHRS; CDR2 reads YFSETQ. V gave up 2 bases and J gave up 1 base; unmatched junction bases: 8. DNA of the CDR3: TGCGCCAGCAGCTTACCAACTAGCGGCCCATCCTACGAGCAGTACTTC. The encoded protein is CASSLPTSGPSYEQYF.

CDR3 residues: CASSEVRGGAGGNTIYF. CDR3 nucleotide sequence: TGTGCCAGCAGTGAAGTTCGTGGAGGGGCTGGTGGAAACACCATATATTTT. The chain combines TRBV2 with TRBJ1-3; D is possibly TRBD1 (5 bases). Germline assignment: CDR1 SNHLY and CDR2 FYNNEI. This CDR3 spans 17 amino acids. V shed 1 base and J shed 3 bases, with 16 bases lying between them.

This sequence joins TRBV9 and TRBJ1-4, with no clear D. V lost 3 bases and J lost 13, with 13 bases in between. Germline V CDR1 and CDR2: SGDLS, YYNGEE. This CDR3 has 12 residues. In nucleotides, the CDR3 is TGTGCCAGCAGCGGACAAGGAGGTTCACTGTTTTTT. This encodes CASSGQGGSLFF.

The V call is TRBV6-5, the J call TRBJ1-2, with 9 bases that match TRBD1. The germline V gene has CDR1 MNHEY and CDR2 SVGAGI. CDR3 size: 15 residues. Unmatched junction bases numbered 9, after V lost 2 bases and J lost 8 bases. The CDR3 region is CASSYTGTGRGGYTF. The CDR3 bases are TGTGCCAGCAGTTACACCGGGACAGGGCGTGGCGGCTACACCTTC.

The chain joins TRBV6-1 to TRBJ2-3, with 8 bases that match TRBD2. CDR3 size: 16 residues. Per germline, CDR1 MNHNS and CDR2 SASEGT. Germline trimming cut 4 bases from V and 1 base from J; bases unmatched to any gene: 7. DNA for the CDR3: TGTGCCAGCAGTGTCCTCTTAGCGGGGCGCACAGATACGCAGTATTTT. Residues: CASSVLLAGRTDTQYF.

This clone showed up just a few times. The V and J genes are TRBV29-1 and TRBJ1-1; 11 nucleotides align to TRBD1. This CDR3 has 15 residues. With 3 bases clipped from V and 3 bases from J, the junction kept 6 bases outside the gene matches. Per germline, CDR1 SQVTM and CDR2 ANQGSEA. The CDR3 nucleotides are TGCAGCGTTGATATCTTGGACAGGGGGCACACTGAAGCTTTCTTT. Translation: CSVDILDRGHTEAFF.